A single sample gave rise to the 4 T cell receptor beta chains below, sequenced in a study of blood T cell repertoires in COVID-19. The data were produced by immunoSEQ multiplex PCR, yet TCRdb's version contains in-frame clones alone and is incomplete. The sample has about 26,000 clones; approximately 70% are singletons. The sample was peripheral blood. The source is a man aged 60 to 75 with active or convalescent COVID-19.

The chain uses TRBV5-1 and TRBJ2-5; a possible D gene is TRBD1 (5 bases). The germline gives CDR1 SGHRS, CDR2 YFSETQ. V was clipped by 4 bases and J by 5 bases, with 15 bases between them. There are 14 residues in the CDR3. CDR3 DNA sequence: TGCGCCAGCAGCCTAGGTGCAGGGCGGGAGACCCAGTACTTC. Translation: CASSLGAGRETQYF.

The V and J genes are TRBV5-5 and TRBJ1-3; 7 bases match TRBD1. After removal of 3 bases from V and 0 bases from J, the junction contained 0 bases not matched to a gene. The CDR3 runs to 14 residues. The germline gives CDR1 SGHKS, CDR2 YYEKEE (reference sequence). The CDR3 nucleotides are TGTGCCAGCAGCTCAGGGGGCTCTGGAAACACCATATATTTT. Its protein is CASSSGGSGNTIYF.

This clone was recorded a few times. This rearrangement joins TRBV14 to TRBJ2-1, with TRBD2 matching 10 bases. The CDR3 runs to 15 residues. V shed 1 base, J shed 4 bases, and the junction held 1 base outside the gene matches. The germline CDR1 and CDR2 sequences are SGHDN and FVKESK. The CDR3 reads CASSQASGGYNEQFF. CDR3 sequence (DNA): TGTGCCAGCAGCCAAGCTAGCGGGGGTTACAATGAGCAGTTCTTC.

The chain joins TRBV7-6 to TRBJ2-7, with D possibly matching TRBD2 (6 bases). In germline, CDR1 is SGHVS, CDR2 FNYEAQ. Trimming shortened V by 2 bases and J by 2 bases, and 22 bases separated the two germline ends. CDR3 length: 18 residues. The CDR3 loop reads CASSLSSWQGGNPYEQYF. The CDR3 region has the DNA TGTGCCAGCAGCTTAAGTTCGTGGCAAGGAGGGAACCCCTACGAGCAGTACTTC.